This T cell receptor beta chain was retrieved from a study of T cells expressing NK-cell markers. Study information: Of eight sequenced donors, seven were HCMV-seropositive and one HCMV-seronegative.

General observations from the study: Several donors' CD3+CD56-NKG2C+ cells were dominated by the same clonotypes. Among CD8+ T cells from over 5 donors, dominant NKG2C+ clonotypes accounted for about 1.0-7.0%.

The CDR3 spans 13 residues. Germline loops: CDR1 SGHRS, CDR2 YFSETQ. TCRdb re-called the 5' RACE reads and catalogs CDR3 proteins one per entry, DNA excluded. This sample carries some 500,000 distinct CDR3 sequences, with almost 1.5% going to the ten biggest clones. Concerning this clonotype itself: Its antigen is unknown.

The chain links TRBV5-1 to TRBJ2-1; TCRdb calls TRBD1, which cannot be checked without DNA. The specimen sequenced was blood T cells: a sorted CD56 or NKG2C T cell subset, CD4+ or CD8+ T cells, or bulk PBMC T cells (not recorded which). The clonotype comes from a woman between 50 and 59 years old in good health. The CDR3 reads CASSKDRANEQFF.